This T cell receptor beta chain was identified during a study of shared clonotypes between healthy human individuals. Notes on this clone: Antigen unknown.

With 3 bases removed from V and 4 bases from J, the gap between germline ends came to 13 bases. CDR3 length: 15 residues. Germline V gene data show CDR1 as SNHLY and CDR2 as FYNNEI. Whole-study results and caveats: Generation probability values for non-shared clonotypes were lower than those for clonotypes shared by all four donors. The donor pool, a small one, limited the genetic and exposure-history diversity represented.

Original data processing: Filtering differed since immunoSEQ provided only junctions, with no quality scores. Method: immunoSEQ multiplex PCR; TCRdb's copy keeps in-frame clones and lacks some. V and J calls and clone size come straight from that table; D and trimming were deduced from the DNA. There are millions of clones in the sample; more than 90% occur only once, and roughly 0.14% lies in the top ten. The sequenced sample was naive CD4+ T cells sorted from blood. The subset is: CD45RA+ positively selected. This rearrangement joins TRBV2 to TRBJ1-3, with D tentatively TRBD1 (6 bases). The clonotype originates from a man between 18 and 35 years old in good health. DNA for the CDR3: TGTGCCAGCAGTGACCAGGGGCCGGTAGGAAACACCATATATTTT. This encodes CASSDQGPVGNTIYF. Full variable domain (missing parts from reference TRBV2 and TRBJ1-3): EPEVTQTPSHQVTQMGQEVILRCVPISNHLYFYWYRQILGQKVEFLVSFYNNEISEKSEIFDDQFSVERPDGSNFTLKIRSTKLEDSAMYFCASSDQGPVGNTIYFGEGSWLTVV.